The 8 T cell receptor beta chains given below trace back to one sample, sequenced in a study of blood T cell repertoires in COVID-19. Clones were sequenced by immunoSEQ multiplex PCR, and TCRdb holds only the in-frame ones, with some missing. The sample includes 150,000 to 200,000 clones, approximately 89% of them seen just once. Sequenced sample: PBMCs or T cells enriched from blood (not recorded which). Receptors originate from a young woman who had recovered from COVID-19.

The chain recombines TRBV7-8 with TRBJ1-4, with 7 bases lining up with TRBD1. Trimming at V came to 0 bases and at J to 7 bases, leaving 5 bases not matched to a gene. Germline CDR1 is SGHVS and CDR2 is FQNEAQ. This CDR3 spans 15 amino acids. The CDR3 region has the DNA TGTGCCAGCAGCTTAGCAGGGGGCAAAGGTGAAAAACTGTTTTTT. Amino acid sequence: CASSLAGGKGEKLFF.

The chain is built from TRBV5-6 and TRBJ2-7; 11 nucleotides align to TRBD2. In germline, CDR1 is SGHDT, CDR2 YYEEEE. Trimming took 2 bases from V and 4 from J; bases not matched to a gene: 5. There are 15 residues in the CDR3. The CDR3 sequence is CASSFGTSGQYEQYF. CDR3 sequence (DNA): TGTGCCAGCAGCTTTGGGACTAGCGGACAGTACGAGCAGTACTTC.

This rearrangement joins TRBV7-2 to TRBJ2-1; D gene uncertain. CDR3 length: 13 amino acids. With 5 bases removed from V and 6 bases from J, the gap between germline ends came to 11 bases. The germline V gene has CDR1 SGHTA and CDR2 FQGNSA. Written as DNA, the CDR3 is TGTGCCAGCAGCCTCCGTCAGCGCAATGAGCAGTTCTTC. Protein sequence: CASSLRQRNEQFF.

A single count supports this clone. CDR3 region: CASSLGQPQHF. CDR3 sequence (DNA): TGTGCCAGCAGTTTGGGCCAGCCCCAGCATTTT. The rearrangement links TRBV28 to TRBJ1-5; D not resolved. The CDR3 spans 11 residues. CDR1 and CDR2 (germline): MDHEN, SYDVKM. The germline V and J ends were trimmed by 3 bases and 7 bases, with 4 bases remaining between them.

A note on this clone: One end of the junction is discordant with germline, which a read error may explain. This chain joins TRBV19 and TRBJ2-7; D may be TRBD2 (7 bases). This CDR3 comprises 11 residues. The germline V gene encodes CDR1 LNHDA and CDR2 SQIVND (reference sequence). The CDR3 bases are TGTGCCTGCGATACTAAGGGGGGGAGGAACTTC. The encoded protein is CACDTKGGRNF.

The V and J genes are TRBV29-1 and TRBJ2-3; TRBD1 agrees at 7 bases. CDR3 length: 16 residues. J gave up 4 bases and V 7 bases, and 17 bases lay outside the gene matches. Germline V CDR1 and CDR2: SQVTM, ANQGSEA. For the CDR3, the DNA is TGCAGCGCTATGCCCCTCAGGGGGAACGACCCAGATACGCAGTATTTT. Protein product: CSAMPLRGNDPDTQYF.

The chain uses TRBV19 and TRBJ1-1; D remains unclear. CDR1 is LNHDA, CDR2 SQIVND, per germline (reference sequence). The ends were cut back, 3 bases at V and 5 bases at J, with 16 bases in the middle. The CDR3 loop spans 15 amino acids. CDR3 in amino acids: CASSMSGVGKTEAFF. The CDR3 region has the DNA TGTGCCAGTAGTATGTCCGGGGTAGGGAAGACTGAAGCTTTCTTT.

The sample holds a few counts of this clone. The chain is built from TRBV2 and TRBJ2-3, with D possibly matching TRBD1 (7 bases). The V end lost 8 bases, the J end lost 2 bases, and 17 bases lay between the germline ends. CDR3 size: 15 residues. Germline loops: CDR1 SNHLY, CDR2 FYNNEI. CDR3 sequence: CASGAGQPPTDTQYF. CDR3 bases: TGTGCCAGCGGGGCGGGACAGCCCCCCACAGATACGCAGTATTTT.